Below are 2 T cell receptor beta chains sequenced from a single sample in a study of control samples from healthy donors and cancer patients. This table comes from immunoSEQ multiplex PCR, and its TCRdb copy is limited to in-frame clones, with some not included. The sample records some 150,000 clones, about 89% being singletons. Source material: blood. The receptors were gathered from a man in his late teens or twenties in good health.

V is TRBV9 and J is TRBJ2-2; 8 bases are shared with TRBD1. The ends lost 2 bases at V and 0 bases at J; junction bases unmatched: 3. The CDR3 covers 16 residues. Germline V gene data show CDR1 as SGDLS and CDR2 as YYNGEE. CDR3 DNA sequence: TGTGCCAGCAGCGTCGCAGGGGGCGCGAACACCGGGGAGCTGTTTTTT. It yields the protein CASSVAGGANTGELFF. The complete variable domain, with remaining parts taken from reference TRBV9 and TRBJ2-2, reads DSGVTQTPKHLITATGQRVTLRCSPRSGDLSVYWYQQSLDQGLQFLIQYYNGEERAKGNILERFSAQQFPDLHSELNLSSLELGDSALYFCASSVAGGANTGELFFGEGSRLTVL.

This sequence joins TRBV3-1 (or the pseudogene TRBV3-2) and TRBJ1-2; unclear D gene. V dropped 4 bases and J dropped 5 bases, with 17 bases sitting between them. CDR1 and CDR2 from the germline V gene are LGHDT and YNNKEL (reference sequence). The length of the CDR3 is 15 residues. In nucleotides, the CDR3 is TGTGCCAGCAGCCGGACCGACTCCCGGTTTTATGGCTACACCTTC. This translates into CASSRTDSRFYGYTF.